The 18 T cell receptor beta chains presented below share a single source sample, sequenced in a study of T cells after yellow fever vaccination. Using its own MiXCR run on the 5' RACE reads, TCRdb lists one record per CDR3 protein. The sample lists hundreds of thousands of distinct CDR3 sequences, 3.6% seen once, with 23% in the top ten. The specimen comprised PBMCs, sampled on the day of the yellow fever booster vaccination. Receptor source: a man aged 18 to 30 who received the YFV17D yellow fever vaccine.

This clonotype was observed many times. The V gene is TRBV19, the J gene TRBJ1-1, with 8 nucleotides matching TRBD1. CDR3 length equals 12 residues. CDR1 is LNHDA, CDR2 SQIVND, per germline (reference sequence). After removal of 8 bases from V and 7 bases from J, the junction contained 6 bases not matched to a gene. In DNA form, the CDR3 reads TGTGCCAGTCGCGACAGGGGCCTTGAAGCTTTCTTT. Translating it yields CASRDRGLEAFF.

The rearrangement uses TRBV5-1 and TRBJ2-1; D may be TRBD1 (5 bases). CDR3 size: 13 residues. V was cut by 3 bases and J by 3 bases, with 7 bases left in between. Germline V CDR1 and CDR2: SGHRS, YFSETQ. The CDR3 loop reads CASSSGNYNEQFF. Here the CDR3 DNA reads TGCGCCAGCAGCTCAGGGAACTACAATGAGCAGTTCTTC.

The sample holds a few counts of this clonotype. The V gene is TRBV9, the J gene TRBJ2-2; D gene uncertain. Germline V CDR1 and CDR2: SGDLS, YYNGEE. Trimming left V 1 base short and J 5 bases short, with 15 bases between. This CDR3 region has 16 residues. The chain's CDR3 is CASSVTLDWATGELFF. The CDR3 nucleotides read TGTGCCAGCAGCGTAACTCTGGATTGGGCAACCGGGGAGCTGTTTTTT.

This clonotype has a count of ten or more. This rearrangement joins TRBV5-1 to TRBJ2-7, with no clear D. Looked up from germline, CDR1 is SGHRS and CDR2 is YFSETQ. The CDR3 spans 13 residues. V lost 1 base and J 5 bases, leaving 10 bases between the germline ends. CDR3 loop: CASSLSPFHEQYV. In nucleotides, the CDR3 is TGCGCCAGCAGCTTGTCCCCGTTCCACGAGCAGTACGTC.

This clonotype was seen repeatedly, ten times or more. J is TRBJ1-2 and V is TRBV6-5; D is ambiguous. This CDR3 spans 15 amino acids. Trimming removed 5 bases from V and 4 bases from J, with 17 bases in between. Germline V gene sequence: CDR1 MNHEY, CDR2 SVGAGI. The CDR3 protein is CASSTESSGSYGYTF. CDR3 in DNA: TGTGCCAGCAGTACGGAGTCGAGCGGCAGCTATGGCTACACCTTC.

This clonotype was seen only a few times. The V gene is TRBV5-5, the J gene TRBJ2-4; the D gene is possibly TRBD2 (6 bases). Germline CDR1 is SGHKS and CDR2 is YYEKEE (reference sequence). Trimming left V 4 bases short and J 12 bases short, with 17 bases between. This CDR3 comprises 13 residues. The CDR3 nucleotides read TGTGCCAGCAGCGGACGCCGGGAGTTGAATCAGTACTTC. Translating gives CASSGRRELNQYF.

This clonotype was detected only a few times. The V gene is TRBV19, the J gene TRBJ1-1, with TRBD1 as a possible D gene (5 bases). There are 14 residues in the CDR3. Trimming pared 7 bases from V and 4 bases from J, leaving 16 bases between. Germline loops: CDR1 LNHDA, CDR2 SQIVND (reference sequence). The CDR3 DNA is TGTGCCAGTAAAGAACCCGGGGGGGGCACTGAAGCTTTCTTT. Translated: CASKEPGGGTEAFF. The whole variable domain, remainder taken from reference TRBV19 and TRBJ1-1, is DGGITQSPKYLFRKEGQNVTLSCEQNLNHDAMYWYRQDPGQGLRLIYYSQIVNDFQKGDIAEGYSVSREKKESFPLTVTSAQKNPTAFYLCASKEPGGGTEAFFGQGTRLTVV.

This clonotype appeared a few times. The chain recombines TRBV6-2 or TRBV6-3 with TRBJ1-5; D unresolved. This CDR3 region has 14 residues. Germline CDR1 is MNHEY and CDR2 is SVGEGT. Trimming cost V 2 bases and J 4 bases, with 9 bases left between them. CDR3 sequence: CASSYISGNQPQHF. DNA for the CDR3: TGTGCCAGCAGTTACATTTCGGGGAATCAGCCCCAGCATTTT.

This clonotype was seen only a few times. This chain uses TRBV30 with TRBJ2-2, with 7 bases that match TRBD2. Germline CDR1 and CDR2: GTSNPN and SVGIG (reference sequence). V was pared by 2 bases and J by 2 bases, with 5 bases of the junction left unmatched. CDR3 size: 15 residues. In DNA, the CDR3 is TGTGCCTGGAGTCTAGCGGATAGTAACACCGGGGAGCTGTTTTTT. Translating gives CAWSLADSNTGELFF.

The chain joins TRBV5-1 to TRBJ1-4, with TRBD1 as a possible D gene (5 bases). Germline CDR1 SGHRS, CDR2 YFSETQ. The germline V and J ends were trimmed by 4 bases and 4 bases, with 14 bases remaining between them. The CDR3 is 15 residues long. CDR3 amino acids: CASSEMGRDNEKLFF. CDR3 nucleotides: TGCGCCAGCAGCGAAATGGGACGGGATAATGAAAAACTGTTTTTT.

In this sample, this clonotype turned up many times. This chain joins TRBV7-3 and TRBJ2-7, with 10 positions matching TRBD1. The germline gives CDR1 SGHTA, CDR2 FQGTGA. V lost 4 bases to trimming and J lost 0 bases; unmatched junction nucleotides: 3. The CDR3 consists of 15 residues. CDR3 protein: CASSSGQGSSYEQYF. As DNA, the CDR3 is TGTGCCAGCAGCTCGGGACAGGGGAGCTCCTACGAGCAGTACTTC.

This clonotype has a count of ten or more. The V gene is TRBV10-3, the J gene TRBJ1-1; the D gene is possibly TRBD1 (5 bases). The germline V gene has CDR1 ENHRY and CDR2 SYGVKD. V gave up 5 bases and J gave up 1 base, with 11 bases separating them. There are 14 residues in the CDR3. CDR3 coding DNA: TGTGCCATCAGTAAGACAGTTCCGAACACTGAAGCTTTCTTT. This encodes CAISKTVPNTEAFF.

This clonotype was observed many times. Here the CDR3 reads CASSPQGNIQYF. CDR3 DNA: TGCGCCAGCAGCCCGCAGGGAAACATTCAGTACTTC. J is TRBJ2-4 and V is TRBV5-1, with a weak D call TRBD1 (5 bases). V was trimmed by 4 bases and J by 6 bases, leaving 8 bases between them. This CDR3 contains 12 residues. CDR1 is SGHRS, CDR2 YFSETQ, per germline.

The sample holds a few counts of this clonotype. The rearrangement uses TRBV10-2 and TRBJ2-7, with 8 bases matching TRBD1. V dropped 4 bases and J dropped 3; count of bases not matched to a gene: 11. The length of the CDR3 is 16 residues. The germline CDR1 and CDR2 sequences are WSHSY and SAAADI. The CDR3 region is CASSVTGGSLDYEQYF. The DNA for the CDR3 is TGCGCCAGCAGTGTAACAGGGGGATCCCTCGACTACGAGCAGTACTTC.

This clonotype occurred many times. The chain carries TRBV29-1 and TRBJ1-1; weak D call: TRBD1 (5 bases). The CDR3 consists of 14 residues. Germline assignment: CDR1 SQVTM and CDR2 ANQGSEA. The V gene lost 1 base and the J gene lost 1 base, with 10 bases spanning the gap. Here the CDR3 reads CSVEGTGRNTEAFF. The CDR3 DNA follows: TGCAGCGTTGAAGGTACAGGAAGGAACACTGAAGCTTTCTTT. Together with reference TRBV29-1 and TRBJ1-1, the CDR3 gives the full variable domain: SAVISQKPSRDICQRGTSLTIQCQVDSQVTMMFWYRQQPGQSLTLIATANQGSEATYESGFVIDKFPISRPNLTFSTLTVSNMSPEDSSIYLCSVEGTGRNTEAFFGQGTRLTVV.

This clonotype was counted ten times or more. The V call is TRBV5-4, the J call TRBJ1-1; 7 bases are shared with TRBD1. Losses at the gene ends were 4 bases for V and 11 bases for J; bases not matched to a gene: 8. This CDR3 spans 12 amino acids. Germline CDR1 and CDR2: SGHNT and YYREEE (reference sequence). The CDR3 sequence: CASSENRGEAFF. DNA of the CDR3: TGTGCCAGCAGCGAAAACAGGGGTGAGGCTTTCTTT. Supplemented by reference TRBV5-4 and TRBJ1-1, the full variable domain reads ETGVTQSPTHLIKTRGQQVTLRCSSQSGHNTVSWYQQALGQGPQFIFQYYREEENGRGNFPPRFSGLQFPNYSSELNVNALELDDSALYLCASSENRGEAFFGQGTRLTVV.

This clonotype was observed a few times. V usage is TRBV4-3 and J usage is TRBJ2-1; a possible D gene is TRBD2 (5 bases). The CDR3 has 14 amino acids. V lost 0 bases and J lost 9, with 12 bases in between. Per germline, CDR1 LGHNA and CDR2 YSLEER. CDR3 coding DNA: TGCGCCAGCAGCCAAGATTTGGGAGAAACTGAGCAGTTCTTC. Encoded protein: CASSQDLGETEQFF.

This clonotype was detected a few times. The V call is TRBV7-9, the J call TRBJ1-4; no reliable D call. The CDR3 length is 14 residues. Trimming pared 2 bases from V and 6 bases from J, leaving 10 bases between. Germline CDR1 SEHNR, CDR2 FQNEAQ (reference sequence). This CDR3 is CASSLITEYEKLFF. The CDR3 DNA sequence: TGTGCCAGCAGCTTAATAACTGAGTATGAAAAACTGTTTTTT.